The 12 T cell receptor beta chains below come from one sample, sequenced in a study of blood T cell repertoires in COVID-19. The assay was immunoSEQ multiplex PCR, and TCRdb's table has in-frame clones only and misses some. The data contain roughly 250,000 clones, approximately 80% of them singletons. The specimen sequenced was peripheral blood. These receptors came from a woman aged 40 to 50 with active or convalescent COVID-19.

CDR3 sequence (DNA): TGTGCCAGCAGCTGGAGGGGGGGCGTATCGGCAGATACGCAGTATTTT. This sequence encodes CASSWRGGVSADTQYF. V usage is TRBV7-3 and J usage is TRBJ2-3, with D possibly matching TRBD2 (7 bases). V lost 4 bases and J lost 4, with 18 bases in between. The CDR3 is made up of 16 amino acids. Germline CDR1 is SGHTA and CDR2 is FQGTGA.

The rearrangement joins TRBV6-1 to TRBJ1-1; 7 nucleotides line up with TRBD1. The ends lost 3 bases at V and 6 bases at J; junction bases unmatched: 7. Germline-derived CDR1 and CDR2 are MNHNS and SASEGT. This CDR3 is built from 14 residues. The CDR3 spells CASSEWGTVPEAFF. In DNA form, the CDR3 reads TGTGCCAGCAGTGAGTGGGGGACAGTCCCTGAAGCTTTCTTT.

The CDR3 here is CASSQDQGGPNSPLHF. In nucleotides, the CDR3 is TGCGCCAGCAGCCAAGATCAGGGCGGACCGAATTCACCCCTCCACTTT. The chain recombines TRBV4-1 with TRBJ1-6, with D maybe TRBD1 (5 bases). Germline V gene lookup returns CDR1 MGHRA and CDR2 YSYEKL. The CDR3 spans 16 residues. Trimming stripped 0 bases from V and 7 bases from J, with 13 bases between.

The V call is TRBV3-1 (or the pseudogene TRBV3-2), the J call TRBJ2-3; D ambiguous. The V gene's germline CDR1 is LGHDT and CDR2 YNNKEL (reference sequence). V was clipped by 0 bases and J by 2 bases, with 12 bases between them. The CDR3 extends over 16 amino acids. In DNA form, the CDR3 reads TGTGCCAGCAGCCAAGAGAAATCCTATATCACAGATACGCAGTATTTT. Translation: CASSQEKSYITDTQYF.

The V gene is TRBV7-9, the J gene TRBJ1-1; no firm D call. Trimming removed 6 bases at V and 1 base at J, with 15 bases between. CDR3 length: 15 residues. Per the germline V gene, CDR1 is SEHNR and CDR2 is FQNEAQ (reference sequence). CDR3 coding DNA: TGTGCCAGCAGAGATTGGGCGCAGCAGAACACTGAAGCTTTCTTT. Translating gives CASRDWAQQNTEAFF.

The chain couples TRBV9 to TRBJ1-1; D is unresolved. With 4 bases removed from V and 1 base from J, the gap between germline ends came to 17 bases. Germline assignment: CDR1 SGDLS and CDR2 YYNGEE. This CDR3 is built from 16 residues. The CDR3, as DNA: TGTGCCAGCAGCCCCTTAGGATGGGCCGAGAACACTGAAGCTTTCTTT. The encoded protein is CASSPLGWAENTEAFF.

The chain recombines TRBV28 with TRBJ1-1, with TRBD1 matching over 8 bases. This CDR3 contains 14 residues. The V gene end was trimmed by 5 bases and the J gene end by 4 bases; junction bases not matched to a gene: 6. Germline V gene lookup returns CDR1 MDHEN and CDR2 SYDVKM. CDR3 protein: CASSGQTGGTEAFF. The CDR3 DNA follows: TGTGCCAGCAGTGGCCAAACAGGGGGCACTGAAGCTTTCTTT.

This chain uses TRBV19 with TRBJ2-7; 7 bases are shared with TRBD1. This CDR3 has 13 amino acids. V gave up 7 bases and J gave up 0 bases; unmatched junction bases: 3. The germline gives CDR1 LNHDA, CDR2 SQIVND (reference sequence). DNA for the CDR3: TGTGCCAGTAAGGGACAGAACTCCTACGAGCAGTACTTC. Its protein product is CASKGQNSYEQYF. Based on the CDR3 plus reference TRBV19 and TRBJ2-7, the full variable domain is DGGITQSPKYLFRKEGQNVTLSCEQNLNHDAMYWYRQDPGQGLRLIYYSQIVNDFQKGDIAEGYSVSREKKESFPLTVTSAQKNPTAFYLCASKGQNSYEQYFGPGTRLTVT.

The chain carries TRBV5-4 and TRBJ2-5; D may be TRBD1 (5 bases). Between the trimmed V and J ends, which lost 5 bases and 4 bases, there was a span of 18 bases. The CDR3 loop spans 15 amino acids. CDR1 and CDR2 from the germline V gene are SGHNT and YYREEE (reference sequence). CDR3 coding DNA: TGTGCCAGCAGTTCCGAGAGTGGGGCAAGAGAGACCCAGTACTTC. This sequence encodes CASSSESGARETQYF. Filled out from reference TRBV5-4 and TRBJ2-5, the complete variable domain reads ETGVTQSPTHLIKTRGQQVTLRCSSQSGHNTVSWYQQALGQGPQFIFQYYREEENGRGNFPPRFSGLQFPNYSSELNVNALELDDSALYLCASSSESGARETQYFGPGTRLLVL.

The V call is TRBV28, the J call TRBJ1-4; D perhaps matches TRBD1 (5 bases). CDR3 length: 15 amino acids. Germline CDR1 is MDHEN and CDR2 is SYDVKM. Trimming shortened V by 3 bases and J by 5 bases, and 13 bases separated the two germline ends. CDR3 region: CASSFRAVGNEKLFF. For the CDR3, the DNA is TGTGCCAGCAGTTTCAGGGCAGTTGGGAATGAAAAACTGTTTTTT. Full variable domain (missing parts from reference TRBV28 and TRBJ1-4): DVKVTQSSRYLVKRTGEKVFLECVQDMDHENMFWYRQDPGLGLRLIYFSYDVKMKEKGDIPEGYSVSREKKERFSLILESASTNQTSMYLCASSFRAVGNEKLFFGSGTQLSVL.

The CDR3 region has the DNA TGTGCCAGCAGTAATATACAGGGATCGGCTTTCTTT. Translating gives CASSNIQGSAFF. This rearrangement joins TRBV6-5 to TRBJ1-1, with D possibly being TRBD1 (6 bases). CDR3 length: 12 amino acids. The V gene lost 5 bases and the J gene lost 11 bases, with 15 bases spanning the gap. Germline V gives CDR1 MNHEY, CDR2 SVGAGI.

CDR3 sequence reads: CASSIQGSLNSPLHF. The CDR3 DNA reads TGTGCCAGCAGTATACAGGGCAGTCTTAATTCACCCCTCCACTTT. The chain combines TRBV28 with TRBJ1-6, with D perhaps TRBD1 (6 bases). The CDR3 totals 15 residues. V was pared by 5 bases and J by 6 bases, with 14 bases between. Germline lookup yields CDR1 MDHEN and CDR2 SYDVKM.